These T cell receptor beta chains were read from a single sample in a study of T cell repertoires in cytomegalovirus infection. TCRdb independently ran MiXCR on the reads; one entry per CDR3 protein. The sample includes 400,000 to 550,000 distinct CDR3 sequences, approximately 11% of them seen just once. Sequenced: PBMCs. The receptors here all came from a human donor in good health (CMV status not recorded). Some clones in this sample may be carry-over from other donors' samples. Each CDR3 is given with its conserved first and last residue. The D gene is left open where the match is weak. Clone size is given for some rows only: seen once, a few or many times, or a class if the clone is expanded.

few	TRBV7-2	13	NA	TRBJ2-3	CASSLELGDTQYF	TGTGCCAGCAGCTTAGAGTTAGGGGATACGCAGTATTTT
many	TRBV5-6	13	NA	TRBJ1-1	CASSLRGNTEAFF	TGTGCCAGCAGCTTACGGGGGAACACTGAAGCTTTCTTT
many	TRBV14	15	TRBD1	TRBJ2-7	CASSLHGQGRHEQYF	TGTGCCAGCAGCCTTCACGGACAGGGGCGGCACGAGCAGTACTTC
many	TRBV7-3	13	TRBD2	TRBJ2-5	CASSPSGEGTQYF	TGTGCCAGCAGCCCCAGCGGGGAAGGGACCCAGTACTTC
many	TRBV10-2	13	NA	TRBJ1-2	CASSELEGNGYTF	TGCGCCAGCAGTGAATTAGAGGGCAATGGCTACACCTTC
many	TRBV7-9	15	TRBD1	TRBJ1-4	CASSLAGQTNEKLFF	TGTGCCAGCAGCTTAGCGGGACAGACGAATGAAAAACTGTTTTTT
NA	TRBV5-6	12	NA	TRBJ1-1	CASSLKEGEAFF	TGTGCCAGCAGCTTGAAGGAGGGAGAAGCTTTCTTT
few	TRBV20-1	13	NA	TRBJ1-4	CSARDSVGEKLFF	TGCAGTGCTAGAGACTCTGTAGGTGAAAAACTGTTTTTT
many	TRBV4-1	16	NA	TRBJ1-5	CASSQDIGVSNQPQHF	TGCGCCAGCAGCCAAGATATAGGGGTTAGCAATCAGCCCCAGCATTTT
many	TRBV11-2	13	NA	TRBJ1-2	CASSPGQLYGYTF	TGTGCCAGCAGCCCCGGACAGCTCTATGGCTACACCTTC
many	TRBV7-2	14	TRBD1	TRBJ1-1	CASTGGQGYTEAFF	TGTGCCAGCACCGGGGGACAGGGATACACTGAAGCTTTCTTT
many	TRBV12-3/TRBV12-4	16	NA	TRBJ1-1	CASSLQGFGYFGEAFF	TGTGCCAGCAGTTTACAGGGCTTCGGGTATTTTGGTGAAGCTTTCTTT
NA	TRBV29-1	13	TRBD2	TRBJ2-1	CSAGLAEYNEQFF	TGCAGCGCCGGACTAGCGGAGTACAATGAGCAGTTCTTC
few	TRBV5-1	17	NA	TRBJ1-4	CASSLEPRGATNEKLFF	TGCGCCAGCAGCTTGGAACCCAGGGGCGCAACTAATGAAAAACTGTTTTTT
many	TRBV7-9	15	NA	TRBJ2-1	CASSLGGPPYNEQFF	TGTGCCAGCAGCTTAGGAGGGCCTCCTTACAATGAGCAGTTCTTC
many	TRBV12-5	16	NA	TRBJ2-1	CASGLSGRAAYNEQFF	TGTGCTAGTGGTTTGTCAGGAAGAGCCGCCTACAATGAGCAGTTCTTC
many	TRBV19	17	TRBD1	TRBJ1-5	CASNRGRLTFRNQPQHF	TGTGCCAGTAACAGGGGGCGATTGACATTTCGCAATCAGCCCCAGCATTTT
many	TRBV29-1	15	TRBD1	TRBJ2-1	CSGGTGVGSYNEQFF	TGCAGCGGGGGGACAGGCGTGGGCTCCTACAATGAGCAGTTCTTC
many	TRBV23-1	14	NA	TRBJ2-1	CASSQSIEGNEQFF	TGCGCCAGCAGTCAATCGATTGAAGGGAATGAGCAGTTCTTC
many	TRBV11-2	13	NA	TRBJ2-7	CASSLRAGYEQYF	TGTGCCAGCAGCTTAAGGGCCGGGTACGAGCAGTACTTC
many	TRBV28	13	NA	TRBJ1-1	CASSSYRYTEAFF	TGTGCCAGCAGTTCATACAGGTACACTGAAGCTTTCTTT